The clone carrying this T cell receptor (beta chain) was counted only a few times. Its antigen is not known. Unique molecular identifiers were built into the TCRbeta library. Each CDR3 protein is one row after TCRdb ran MiXCR on the PCR reads. The table lists some 840,000 distinct CDR3 sequences, roughly 16% of them singletons. The sample belongs to a study of T-cell reconstitution after alpha-beta-depleted transplantation in children. Study observations and caveats: T-cell counts and diversity at one year following transplant were attributed mainly to newly produced T cells. Reportedly, only several hundred clones from non-depleted graft cells drove alpha-beta T-cell counts at about two months. From surviving recipient T cells and thymic progenitors came the high day-60 TCRbeta diversity observed in some patients.

The CDR3 covers 15 residues. Trimming stripped 3 bases from V and 7 bases from J, with 15 bases between. CDR1 is MGHDK, CDR2 SYGVNS, per germline. The rearrangement uses TRBV25-1 and TRBJ2-2, with D perhaps assigned TRBD1 or TRBD2 (5 bases each). The material was PBMCs, mostly from graft donor cells, obtained 360 days after TCRalphabeta/CD19-depleted stem cell transplant. This receptor was identified in a male patient aged 5 to 17 who had a stem cell transplant for acute lymphoblastic leukemia, so the T cells may come from the graft donor. The CDR3 DNA is TGTGCCAGCAGTGAGGTTTGGGGGAAGGGCGGGGAGCTGTTTTTT. Translation gives CASSEVWGKGGELFF.